These T cell receptor beta chains were read from a single sample in a study of T-cell memory formation after mild COVID-19. One entry per CDR3 protein, called by TCRdb with MiXCR from the 5' RACE reads. The sample includes 190,000 or so distinct CDR3 sequences, about a fifth of them seen just once. Sequenced: PBMCs or a T cell subset sorted from them (not recorded which). These receptors were collected from an adult woman who had mild COVID-19 (a few samples of this study predate the infection). Cell type and time point are not known. Both conserved end residues are part of each CDR3. Each record gives: J gene, D gene, V gene, clone size, CDR3 DNA, CDR3 protein. A D gene is named only where the DNA matches it firmly. Clone size, where shown, is once, few, many, or a class for clones that have expanded.

>TRBJ1-1|.|TRBV3-1|few
TGTGCCAGCGCTCCTGGGGGACGGAACACTGAAGCTTTCTTT
CASAPGGRNTEAFF
>TRBJ1-5|.|TRBV4-1|once
TGCGCCAGCAGCCCGTCCCTACAGGGAAATCAGCCCCAGCATTTT
CASSPSLQGNQPQHF
>TRBJ2-7|.|TRBV11-3|few
TGTGCCAGCGACGACGGACAGACCTACGAGCAGTACTTC
CASDDGQTYEQYF
>TRBJ1-5|.|TRBV5-1|few
TGCGCCAGCAGCTTGGAGGCGGAGGGTCAGCCCCAGCATTTT
CASSLEAEGQPQHF
>TRBJ1-5|.|TRBV5-5|.
TGTGCCAGCAGCCCCGGGGGGGACAATCAGCCCCAGCATTTT
CASSPGGDNQPQHF
>TRBJ1-1|.|TRBV7-8|.
TGTGCCAGCAGCTTAGGTGGACAGCTGAACACTGAAGCTTTCTTT
CASSLGGQLNTEAFF
>TRBJ2-1|TRBD2|TRBV7-6|.
TGTGCCAGCAGCTCCTCGGGACTAGCGGTCCTATACAATGAGCAGTTCTTC
CASSSSGLAVLYNEQFF
>TRBJ1-1|.|TRBV5-1|.
TGCGCCAGCAGCTTGGACGACCCAGGGGATAAGACTGAAGCTTTCTTT
CASSLDDPGDKTEAFF
>TRBJ2-1|.|TRBV7-9|.
TGTGCCAGCAGCTTAGCGACCTCGGCCTACAATGAGCAGTTCTTC
CASSLATSAYNEQFF
>TRBJ1-2|.|TRBV29-1|.
TGCAGCGTTGTTGGACAGTCCTATGGCTACACCTTC
CSVVGQSYGYTF
>TRBJ1-1|TRBD1|TRBV5-6|.
TGTGCCAGCAGCGGATGGGACAGGAAGAGCCCTGAAGCTTTCTTT
CASSGWDRKSPEAFF
>TRBJ2-7|.|TRBV4-1|.
TGCGCCAGCAGCCAAGTACCAGGGCTGACGTACGAGCAGTACTTC
CASSQVPGLTYEQYF
>TRBJ2-5|.|TRBV7-9|few
TGTGCCAGCAGCTTAGACCAAGCCCAGGAGACCCAGTACTTC
CASSLDQAQETQYF
>TRBJ2-7|.|TRBV4-1|.
TGCGCCAGCAGCCCACCAGGCCTCTACGAGCAGTACTTC
CASSPPGLYEQYF
>TRBJ2-7|.|TRBV7-9|few
TGTGCCAGCAGTCCCCCCACCACCCTAGACGAGCAGTACTTC
CASSPPTTLDEQYF
>TRBJ2-2|.|TRBV7-9|few
TGTGCCAGCAGCAACTCGAACACCGGGGAGCTGTTTTTT
CASSNSNTGELFF
>TRBJ2-1|TRBD1|TRBV5-6|.
TGTGCCAGCAGCTTCGGAAGGGGGCCCTACAATGAGCAGTTCTTC
CASSFGRGPYNEQFF
>TRBJ1-1|.|TRBV7-9|.
TGTGCCAGCAGCTTAGGGGGGGCCTCCGAAGCTTTCTTT
CASSLGGASEAFF
>TRBJ2-1|.|TRBV7-9|many
TGTGCCACGAGGGGGGGGAATGAGCAGTTCTTC
CATRGGNEQFF
>TRBJ2-7|.|TRBV4-1|few
TGCGCCAGCAGCCAAGCGGTGTTTGCCCTATCGGACGAGCAGTACTTC
CASSQAVFALSDEQYF
>TRBJ2-7|TRBD2|TRBV4-1|.
TGCGCCAGCAGCCAGTCAGTTAGCGGGAACTACTACGAGCAGTACTTC
CASSQSVSGNYYEQYF
>TRBJ2-4|.|TRBV4-1|.
TGCGCCAGCAGCCGGGTTGTTGAAAACATTCAGTACTTC
CASSRVVENIQYF
>TRBJ2-7|.|TRBV6-1|.
TGTGCCAGCAGTGATCCGGGGAGCAGTACCCGAGTGGGCTACGAGCAGTACTTC
CASSDPGSSTRVGYEQYF
>TRBJ1-5|TRBD1|TRBV6-5|.
TGTGCCAGCAGCGGGACAGGGGATTCGCAGCCCCAGCATTTT
CASSGTGDSQPQHF
>TRBJ2-5|TRBD2|TRBV4-1|.
TGCGCCAGCAGCCAAGTATACGGGGGGGACCAAGAGACCCAGTACTTC
CASSQVYGGDQETQYF
>TRBJ1-2|TRBD1|TRBV6-5|few
TGTGCCAGCAGTTCCTACAGGGGGCTGCAAGGCTACACCTTC
CASSSYRGLQGYTF
>TRBJ2-3|TRBD2|TRBV20-1|.
TGCAGTGCTGGAGGGAGGACTAGCGGGGGGTCCTCTAGCACAGATACGCAGTATTTT
CSAGGRTSGGSSSTDTQYF
>TRBJ2-1|.|TRBV20-1|.
TGCAGTGCTAGAGATACGACGGGCGTAGGCGGGCAGTTCTTC
CSARDTTGVGGQFF
>TRBJ2-3|TRBD2|TRBV9|few
TGTGCCAGCAATGGACTAGCGCAAGATACGCAGTATTTT
CASNGLAQDTQYF
>TRBJ2-7|.|TRBV29-1|.
TGCAGCGTGGTGGGGGACTCCCTCGAGCAGTACTTC
CSVVGDSLEQYF
>TRBJ2-7|.|TRBV27|.
TGTGCCAGCAGTCGGTCAGCCTCCTACGAGCAGTACTTC
CASSRSASYEQYF
>TRBJ2-7|.|TRBV6-5|.
TGTGCCAGCAGTTACATCGGGGAAGACGAGCAGTACTTC
CASSYIGEDEQYF
>TRBJ1-2|.|TRBV6-4|few
TGTGCCAGCAGTGACTCCGGCGGGATCTATGGCTACACCTTC
CASSDSGGIYGYTF
>TRBJ2-5|TRBD2|TRBV7-9|.
TGTGCCAGCAGCTTGTATCCCCGACGCGGGGGGGCCGAAGAGACCCAGTACTTC
CASSLYPRRGGAEETQYF
>TRBJ1-1|.|TRBV12-3/TRBV12-4|.
TGTGCCAGCAGTTTAAAATGGGGCAGGGACACTGAAGCTTTCTTT
CASSLKWGRDTEAFF
>TRBJ2-3|TRBD2|TRBV9|.
TGTGCCAGCAGCGCGGATAGCGGGAGGGAGTCGGATACGCAGTATTTT
CASSADSGRESDTQYF
>TRBJ2-2|.|TRBV20-1|.
TGCAGTGCTAGAGTACCAGGGAGCACCGGGGAGCTGTTTTTT
CSARVPGSTGELFF
>TRBJ1-2|.|TRBV4-1|.
TGCGCCAGCAGCCAAGAACGGTGGGAAGACTATGGCTACACCTTC
CASSQERWEDYGYTF
>TRBJ2-1|.|TRBV4-1|few
TGCGCCAGCAGCCAAGATGAGGATGAGCAGTTCTTC
CASSQDEDEQFF
>TRBJ2-5|.|TRBV27|few
TGTGCCAGCAGTTTAGGGGCGATTAAAAAGGAGACCCAGTACTTC
CASSLGAIKKETQYF
>TRBJ2-1|.|TRBV11-2|few
TGTGCCAGCAGCTTAGAGTTTAGTCATGAGCAGTTCTTC
CASSLEFSHEQFF
>TRBJ2-1|TRBD1|TRBV7-9|few
TGTGCCAGCAGACGGGACAGAGGTTGGTACAATGAGCAGTTCTTC
CASRRDRGWYNEQFF
>TRBJ1-5|.|TRBV4-1|.
TGCGCCAGCAGCCAAGGAGTAGTCAATCAGCCCCAGCATTTT
CASSQGVVNQPQHF
>TRBJ1-3|.|TRBV11-3|.
TGTGCCAGCAGCTTAGCTCTCAGCCGGGGAAACACCATATATTTT
CASSLALSRGNTIYF
>TRBJ2-2|TRBD1|TRBV25-1|.
TGTGCCAGCAGTGAATTTGCAGGGGGAAACACCGGGGAGCTGTTTTTT
CASSEFAGGNTGELFF